This TCR beta chain is from a study of blood T cell repertoires in COVID-19 (dated by TCRdb to the early 2020s). At the level of the whole study: Samples covering the acute and convalescent phases of COVID-19 were provided by collaborators in the United States, Italy and Spain. The material from the prospective study consisted of cDNA or gDNA derived from T cells, B-cell-depleted T cells, or PBMCs. Deeply sampled blood TCRbeta repertoires from subjects exposed to, actively infected with, or recovered from COVID-19 were included in the dataset. The repertoires were made available in a free public database intended to serve as a resource for research on the immune response to SARS-CoV-2. Samples came from the ongoing ImmuneRACE study (first 160 participants) plus 1,254 subjects from 6 global collaborators. A de-identified subject ID, COVID-19 status, age in years and sex were almost always included in the sample metadata. Where available, HLA class I and class II types were taken from metadata supplied by the sample provider and were not determined by assay-based typing. Study-wide conclusions, independent of this receptor: The amount of clinical and demographic metadata varied by source and participant and was provided uncurated.

As to this clone: It has no known antigen specificity. One base away there is no much larger clone; base qualities are not given.

A second Seattle source provided samples from volunteer blood donors who had recovered from COVID-19. Collaborating institutions collected whole blood in K2EDTA tubes following their own protocols. For TCRbeta analysis, collaborators shipped samples in one of three forms: frozen whole blood, isolated PBMCs, or DNA extracted from either of those sample types. After removal of 4 bases from V and 7 bases from J, the junction retains 7 bases not matched to a gene. CDR1 SGHKS and CDR2 YYEKEE are derived from the germline V gene (reference sequence). The CDR3 contains 14 residues, cysteine and phenylalanine counted. CDR3 DNA only is kept here, 42 bases in frame from base 1. The immunoSEQ Assay, a bias-controlled multiplex PCR, was used to amplify TCRbeta CDR3 regions from genomic DNA. The original pipeline was this. Nucleated cell counts per sample were estimated from amplification of reference gene primers within the assay. Sequence reads were collapsed and filtered to measure the absolute abundance of every unique TCRbeta CDR3 rearrangement. For each sample, productive Simpson clonality was calculated as the square root of Simpson's diversity index over productive rearrangements. TCRdb holds this immuneACCESS table with in-frame rearrangements only. Some clones are missing; in checked studies, unresolved V genes explain under half, and the rest has no known cause. V and J calls and clone size come straight from that table; D and trimming were deduced from the DNA. The sample table records a few hundred thousand clones; 80% to 85% of these occur just once. The ten largest clones add up to over 2.5% of the sample.

Sequenced material: peripheral blood. This receptor was taken from a woman aged 25 to 39 who had recovered from COVID-19. The chain is assembled from TRBV5-5 and TRBJ1-2, with 10 bases aligning to TRBD1. Read as DNA, the sequence is TGTGCCAGCAGCGTGGGACAGGGGTTTGCTGGCTACACCTTC. This gives the protein CASSVGQGFAGYTF.